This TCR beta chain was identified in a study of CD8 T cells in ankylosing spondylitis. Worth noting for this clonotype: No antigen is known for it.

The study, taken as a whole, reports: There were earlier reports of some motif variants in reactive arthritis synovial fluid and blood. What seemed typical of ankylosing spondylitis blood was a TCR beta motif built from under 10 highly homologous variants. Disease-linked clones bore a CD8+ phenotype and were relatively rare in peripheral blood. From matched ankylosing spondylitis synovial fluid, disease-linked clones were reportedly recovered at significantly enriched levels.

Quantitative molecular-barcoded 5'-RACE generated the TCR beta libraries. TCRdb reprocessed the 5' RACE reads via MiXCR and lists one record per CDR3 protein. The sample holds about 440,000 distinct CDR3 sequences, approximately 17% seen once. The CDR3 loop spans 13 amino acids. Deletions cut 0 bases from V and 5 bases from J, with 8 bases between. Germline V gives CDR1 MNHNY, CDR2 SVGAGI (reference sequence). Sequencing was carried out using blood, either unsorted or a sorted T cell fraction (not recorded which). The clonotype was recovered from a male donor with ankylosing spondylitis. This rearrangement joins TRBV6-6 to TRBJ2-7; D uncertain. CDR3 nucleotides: TGTGCCAGCAGTTACTCGAGAGTCGACGAGCAGTACTTC. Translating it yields CASSYSRVDEQYF.